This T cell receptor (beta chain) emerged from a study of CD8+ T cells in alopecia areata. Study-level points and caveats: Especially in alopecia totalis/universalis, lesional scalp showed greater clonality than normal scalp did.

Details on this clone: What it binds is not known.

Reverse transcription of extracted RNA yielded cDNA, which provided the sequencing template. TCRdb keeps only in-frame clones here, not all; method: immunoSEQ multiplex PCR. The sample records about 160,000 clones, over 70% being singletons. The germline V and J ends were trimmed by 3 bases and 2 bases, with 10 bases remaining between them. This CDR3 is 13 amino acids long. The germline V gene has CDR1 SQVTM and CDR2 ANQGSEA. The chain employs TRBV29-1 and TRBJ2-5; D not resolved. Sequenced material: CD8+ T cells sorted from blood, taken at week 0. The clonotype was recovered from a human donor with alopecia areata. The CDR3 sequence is CSVDTEIQETQYF. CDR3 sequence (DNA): TGCAGCGTTGATACGGAGATTCAAGAGACCCAGTACTTC. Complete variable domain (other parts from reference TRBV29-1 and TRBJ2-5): SAVISQKPSRDICQRGTSLTIQCQVDSQVTMMFWYRQQPGQSLTLIATANQGSEATYESGFVIDKFPISRPNLTFSTLTVSNMSPEDSSIYLCSVDTEIQETQYFGPGTRLLVL.